Below are 15 T cell receptor beta chains sequenced from a single sample in a study of monozygotic twins with inflammatory bowel disease. No DNA is given; TCRdb re-called the 5' RACE reads and lists each CDR3 protein once. Its clone listing holds around 140,000 distinct CDR3 sequences. The sequenced sample consisted of blood. These receptors originate from a human donor with ulcerative colitis or Crohn's disease, or a healthy co-twin of an affected twin (not recorded which).

The V and J genes are TRBV12-3 or TRBV12-4 and TRBJ1-3; TCRdb gives TRBD1 as the D gene, but with no DNA this cannot be confirmed. The CDR3 extends over 16 amino acids. CDR3 region: CASSPWGIRSGNTIYF.

The J gene is TRBJ2-2, the V gene TRBV6-5. This CDR3 has 16 amino acids. Germline V gives CDR1 MNHEY, CDR2 SVGAGI. CDR3 sequence: CASSYHVGWDTGELFF.

This chain connects TRBV15 to TRBJ2-5. Germline CDR1 is LNHNV and CDR2 is YYDKDF (reference sequence). This CDR3 has 15 amino acids. The CDR3 reads CATSREQTWQETQYF.

The V gene is TRBV6-2 or TRBV6-3, the J gene TRBJ1-5. The CDR3 spans 15 residues. Germline assignment: CDR1 MNHEY and CDR2 SVGEGT. The CDR3 here is CASRSGPFGNQPQHF.

The rearrangement joins TRBV24-1 to TRBJ2-3; TCRdb names TRBD1, which stays unverified in the absence of DNA. CDR1 and CDR2 from the germline V gene are KGHDR and SFDVKD. The CDR3 runs to 14 residues. The CDR3 region is CATSEDRGLDTQYF.

The chain couples TRBV29-1 to TRBJ2-5; TCRdb lists TRBD1, though no DNA is available to test this call. This CDR3 comprises 13 residues. CDR1 is SQVTM, CDR2 ANQGSEA, per germline. The CDR3 loop reads CSELSGRTETQYF.

The V and J genes are TRBV5-1 and TRBJ2-2; the D call from TCRdb, TRBD1, cannot be confirmed without DNA. Looked up from germline, CDR1 is SGHRS and CDR2 is YFSETQ. This CDR3 is 13 amino acids long. CDR3 loop: CASRTGGTGELFF.

The genes are TRBV25-1 and TRBJ1-2; TCRdb names TRBD1, which stays unverified in the absence of DNA. Germline assignment: CDR1 MGHDK and CDR2 SYGVNS. The CDR3 spans 15 residues. The CDR3 spells CASSDWGQPFESYTF.

The gene calls are TRBV11-2 and TRBJ1-4; TCRdb's assignment of TRBD1 cannot be checked, as there is no DNA. The length of the CDR3 is 17 residues. Germline V lookup: CDR1 SGHAT, CDR2 FQNNGV. CDR3 sequence reads: CASSLYPKRTENEKLFF.

The gene calls are TRBV10-3 and TRBJ1-3; TCRdb's D call, TRBD1, is unchecked because there is no DNA. Germline assignment: CDR1 ENHRY and CDR2 SYGVKD. The CDR3 sequence is 17 residues long. This CDR3 is CAIRPGPGRSSGNTIYF.

J is TRBJ2-2 and V is TRBV3-1. CDR3 size: 13 residues. The germline CDR1 and CDR2 sequences are LGHDT and YNNKEL (reference sequence). The CDR3 loop reads CASSQSRGGELFF. Full variable domain (remainder filled in from reference TRBV3-1 and TRBJ2-2): DTAVSQTPKYLVTQMGNDKSIKCEQNLGHDTMYWYKQDSKKFLKIMFSYNNKELIINETVPNRFSPKSPDKAHLNLHINSLELGDSAVYFCASSQSRGGELFFGEGSRLTVL.

J is TRBJ1-1 and V is TRBV6-2 or TRBV6-3. CDR3 length: 13 amino acids. Germline CDR1 and CDR2: MNHEY and SVGEGT. The CDR3 reads CASSYDMRTEAFF.

The chain employs TRBV6-1 and TRBJ1-4. The CDR3 consists of 15 residues. Germline V gives CDR1 MNHNS, CDR2 SASEGT. The CDR3 is CASSPRRRMNEKLFF.

The chain combines TRBV5-5 with TRBJ1-3. The CDR3 covers 17 residues. CDR1 and CDR2 (germline): SGHKS, YYEKEE (reference sequence). The CDR3 loop is CASSVRPQDRSGNTIYF.

This rearrangement joins TRBV20-1 to TRBJ2-5; absent DNA, TCRdb's TRBD1 call cannot be checked. From germline, CDR1 is DFQATT and CDR2 SNEGSKA (reference sequence). The CDR3 contains 17 residues. The CDR3 reads CSARRTGGSPSQETQYF.